The sample holds a few counts of the clone carrying this T cell receptor beta chain. Antigen unknown. Trimming stripped 1 base from V and 7 bases from J, with 17 bases between. This CDR3 comprises 15 residues. Germline V lookup: CDR1 SGHDN, CDR2 FVKESK. The source of the sample is a study of Ad26.COV2.S vaccination and SARS-CoV-2 variants. Whole-study context: Intramuscular Ad26.COV2.S at 5x10^10 or 1x10^11 viral particles. The study's findings and limits: Vaccinees reportedly had broad spike-specific CD8+ and CD4+ T cell responses.

Treatment defined: roughly 19 received Ad26.COV2.S at low or high dose, single or two shots; about 5 received placebo; per-sample allocation not given. Samples were taken on day 63 after the first vaccine or placebo injection. The protocol was immunoSEQ multiplex PCR, while the TCRdb copy is restricted to in-frame clones and leaves out a portion. Counted here are 350,000 to 450,000 clones, 70% to 90% occurring once; the ten biggest clones make up about 3.5%. The sequence derives from a person aged 18 to 59 who received the Ad26.COV2.S COVID-19 vaccine or a placebo. The gene calls are TRBV14 and TRBJ2-7, with D possibly being TRBD2 (6 bases). The specimen was peripheral blood, collected in a trial of Ad26.COV2.S vaccine versus placebo. CDR3 in DNA: TGTGCCAGCAGCCAAGTTCCGGGGGTAGAGTGGGAGCAGTACTTC. Amino acids: CASSQVPGVEWEQYF.